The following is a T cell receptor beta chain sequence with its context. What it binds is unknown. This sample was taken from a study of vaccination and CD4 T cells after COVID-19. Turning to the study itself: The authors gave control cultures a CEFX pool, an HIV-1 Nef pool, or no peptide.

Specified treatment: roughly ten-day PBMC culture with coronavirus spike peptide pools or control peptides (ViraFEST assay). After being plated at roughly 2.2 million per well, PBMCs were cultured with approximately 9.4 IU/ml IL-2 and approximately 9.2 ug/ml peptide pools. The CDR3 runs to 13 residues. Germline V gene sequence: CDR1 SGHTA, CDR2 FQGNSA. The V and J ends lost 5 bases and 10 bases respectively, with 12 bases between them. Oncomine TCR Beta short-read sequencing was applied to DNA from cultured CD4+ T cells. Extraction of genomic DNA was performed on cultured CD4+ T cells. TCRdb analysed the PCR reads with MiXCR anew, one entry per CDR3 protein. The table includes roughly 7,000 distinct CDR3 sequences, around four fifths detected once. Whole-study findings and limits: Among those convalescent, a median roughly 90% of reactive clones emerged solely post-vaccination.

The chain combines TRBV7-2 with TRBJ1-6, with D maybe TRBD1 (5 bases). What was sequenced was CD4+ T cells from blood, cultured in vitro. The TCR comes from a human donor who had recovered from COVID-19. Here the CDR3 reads CASSQGLGSPLHF. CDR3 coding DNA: TGTGCCAGCAGCCAGGGACTCGGATCACCCCTCCACTTT.